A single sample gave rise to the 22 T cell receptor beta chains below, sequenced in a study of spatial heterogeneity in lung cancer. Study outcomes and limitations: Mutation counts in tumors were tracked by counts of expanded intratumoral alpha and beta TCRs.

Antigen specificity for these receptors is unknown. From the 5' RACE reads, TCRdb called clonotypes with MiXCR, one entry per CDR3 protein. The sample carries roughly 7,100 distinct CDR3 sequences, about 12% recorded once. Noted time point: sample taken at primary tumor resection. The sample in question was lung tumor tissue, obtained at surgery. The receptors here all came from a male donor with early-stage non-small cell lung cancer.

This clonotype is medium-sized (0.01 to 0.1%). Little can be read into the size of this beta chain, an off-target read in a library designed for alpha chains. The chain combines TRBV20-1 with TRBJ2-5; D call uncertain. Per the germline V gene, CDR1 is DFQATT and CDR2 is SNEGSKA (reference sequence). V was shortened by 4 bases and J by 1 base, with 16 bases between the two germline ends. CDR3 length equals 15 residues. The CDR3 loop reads CSAKPLHAVQETQYF. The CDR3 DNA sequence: TGCAGTGCTAAGCCCCTGCATGCAGTCCAAGAGACCCAGTACTTC.

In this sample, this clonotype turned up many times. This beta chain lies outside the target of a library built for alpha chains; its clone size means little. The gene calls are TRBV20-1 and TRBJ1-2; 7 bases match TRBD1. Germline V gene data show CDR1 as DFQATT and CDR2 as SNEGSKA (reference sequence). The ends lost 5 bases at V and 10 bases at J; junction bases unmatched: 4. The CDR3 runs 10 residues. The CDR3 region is CSAGTDLYTF. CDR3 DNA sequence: TGCAGTGCTGGGACAGACCTCTACACCTTC.

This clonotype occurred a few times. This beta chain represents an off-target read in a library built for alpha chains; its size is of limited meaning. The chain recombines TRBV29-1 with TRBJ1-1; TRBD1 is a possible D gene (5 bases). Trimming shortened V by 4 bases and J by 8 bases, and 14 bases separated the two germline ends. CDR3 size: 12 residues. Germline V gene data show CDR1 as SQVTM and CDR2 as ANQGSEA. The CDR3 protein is CSVVLWGEEAFF. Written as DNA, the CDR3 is TGCAGCGTTGTCCTCTGGGGGGAGGAAGCTTTCTTT.

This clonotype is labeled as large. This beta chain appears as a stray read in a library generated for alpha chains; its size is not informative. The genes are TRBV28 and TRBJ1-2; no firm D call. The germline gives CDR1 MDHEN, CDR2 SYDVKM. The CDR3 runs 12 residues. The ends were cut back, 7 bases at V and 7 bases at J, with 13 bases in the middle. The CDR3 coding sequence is TGTGCCAGCAACGCCGACACCCCTGGCTACACCTTC. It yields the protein CASNADTPGYTF.

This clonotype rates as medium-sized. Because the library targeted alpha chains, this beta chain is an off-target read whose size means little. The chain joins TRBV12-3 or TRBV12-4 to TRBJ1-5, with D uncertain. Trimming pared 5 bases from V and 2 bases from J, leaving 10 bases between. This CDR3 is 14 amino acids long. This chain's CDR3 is CASSPRLGNQPQHF. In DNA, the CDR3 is TGTGCCAGCAGTCCCCGGTTAGGCAATCAGCCCCAGCATTTT.

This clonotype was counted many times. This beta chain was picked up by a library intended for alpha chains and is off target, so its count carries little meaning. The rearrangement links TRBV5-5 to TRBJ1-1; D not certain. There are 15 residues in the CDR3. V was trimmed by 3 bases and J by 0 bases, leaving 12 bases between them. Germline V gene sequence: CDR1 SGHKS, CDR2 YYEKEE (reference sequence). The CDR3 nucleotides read TGTGCCAGCAGCTCTTACTCGGGGTTGAACACTGAAGCTTTCTTT. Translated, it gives CASSSYSGLNTEAFF.

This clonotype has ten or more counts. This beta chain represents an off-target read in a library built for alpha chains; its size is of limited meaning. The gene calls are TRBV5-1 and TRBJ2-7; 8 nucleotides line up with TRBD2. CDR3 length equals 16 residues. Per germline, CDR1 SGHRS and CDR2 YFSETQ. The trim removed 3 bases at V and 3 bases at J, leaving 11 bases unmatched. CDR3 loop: CASSSRTGGGNYEQYF. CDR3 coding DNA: TGCGCCAGCAGCTCCCGAACCGGGGGGGGTAACTACGAGCAGTACTTC.

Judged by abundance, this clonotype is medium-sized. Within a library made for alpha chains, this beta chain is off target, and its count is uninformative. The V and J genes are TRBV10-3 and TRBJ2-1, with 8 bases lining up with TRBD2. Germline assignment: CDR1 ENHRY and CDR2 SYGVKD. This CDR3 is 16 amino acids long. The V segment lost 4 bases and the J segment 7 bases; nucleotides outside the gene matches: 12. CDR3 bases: TGTGCCATCAGTGGCCGGACTAGCTCATTAGGGAATGAGCAGTTCTTC. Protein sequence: CAISGRTSSLGNEQFF.

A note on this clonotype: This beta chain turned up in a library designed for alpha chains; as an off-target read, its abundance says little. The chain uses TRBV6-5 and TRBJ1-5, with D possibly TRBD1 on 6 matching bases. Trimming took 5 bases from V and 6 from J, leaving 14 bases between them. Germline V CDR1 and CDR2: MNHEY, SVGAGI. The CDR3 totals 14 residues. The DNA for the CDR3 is TGTGCCAGCAGTCCGTACCAGGGGACTCAGCCCCAGCATTTT. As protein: CASSPYQGTQPQHF.

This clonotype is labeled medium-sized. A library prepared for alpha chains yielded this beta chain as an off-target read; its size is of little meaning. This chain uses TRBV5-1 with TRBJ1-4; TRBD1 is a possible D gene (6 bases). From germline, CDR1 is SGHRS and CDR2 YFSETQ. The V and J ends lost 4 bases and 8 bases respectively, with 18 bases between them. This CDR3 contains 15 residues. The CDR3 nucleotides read TGCGCCAGCAGCACCGGACAGCCCGGTAGCGAAAAACTGTTTTTT. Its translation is CASSTGQPGSEKLFF.

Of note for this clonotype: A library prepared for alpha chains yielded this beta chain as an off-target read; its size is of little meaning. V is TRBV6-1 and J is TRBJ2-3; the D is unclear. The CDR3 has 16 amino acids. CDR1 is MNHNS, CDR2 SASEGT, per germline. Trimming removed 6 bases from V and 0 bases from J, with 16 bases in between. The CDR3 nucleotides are TGTGCCAGCAGCGTAACGTCCCATCCTAGCACAGATACGCAGTATTTT. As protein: CASSVTSHPSTDTQYF.

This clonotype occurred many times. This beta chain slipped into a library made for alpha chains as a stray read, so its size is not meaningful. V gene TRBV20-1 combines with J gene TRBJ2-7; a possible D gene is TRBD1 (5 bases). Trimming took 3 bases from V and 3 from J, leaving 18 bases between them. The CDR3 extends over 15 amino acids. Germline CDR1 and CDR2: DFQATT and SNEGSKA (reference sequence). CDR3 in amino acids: CSASPGFSKHYEQYF. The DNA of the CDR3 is TGCAGTGCTAGTCCAGGGTTTTCGAAGCACTACGAGCAGTACTTC.

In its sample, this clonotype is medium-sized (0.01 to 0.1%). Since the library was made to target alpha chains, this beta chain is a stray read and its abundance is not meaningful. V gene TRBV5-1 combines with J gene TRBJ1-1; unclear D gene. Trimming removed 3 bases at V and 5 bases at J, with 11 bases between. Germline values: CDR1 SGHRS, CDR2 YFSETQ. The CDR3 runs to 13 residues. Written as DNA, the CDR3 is TGCGCCAGCAGCTCCCGGACGGGAACTGAAGCTTTCTTT. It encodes CASSSRTGTEAFF.

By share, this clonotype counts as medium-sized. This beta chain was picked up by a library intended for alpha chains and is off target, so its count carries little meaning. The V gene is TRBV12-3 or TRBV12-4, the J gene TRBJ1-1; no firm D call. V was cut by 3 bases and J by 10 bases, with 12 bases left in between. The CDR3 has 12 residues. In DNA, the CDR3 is TGTGCCAGCAGTTTCGGGCCATGGGGAGCTTTCTTT. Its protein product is CASSFGPWGAFF.

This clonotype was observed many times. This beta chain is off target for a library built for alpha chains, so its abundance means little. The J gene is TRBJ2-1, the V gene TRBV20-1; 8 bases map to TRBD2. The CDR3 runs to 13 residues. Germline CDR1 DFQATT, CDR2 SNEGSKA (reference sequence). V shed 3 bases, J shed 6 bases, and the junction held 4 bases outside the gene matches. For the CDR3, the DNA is TGCAGTGCTAGCGGGGGGGCGCCCAATGAGCAGTTCTTC. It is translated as CSASGGAPNEQFF.

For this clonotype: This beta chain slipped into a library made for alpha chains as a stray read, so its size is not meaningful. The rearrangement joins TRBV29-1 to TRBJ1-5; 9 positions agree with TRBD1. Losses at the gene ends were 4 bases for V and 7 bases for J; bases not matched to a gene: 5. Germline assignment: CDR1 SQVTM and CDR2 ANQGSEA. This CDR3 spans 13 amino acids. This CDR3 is CSVGTGEGQPQHF. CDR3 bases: TGCAGCGTTGGGACAGGGGAAGGACAGCCCCAGCATTTT. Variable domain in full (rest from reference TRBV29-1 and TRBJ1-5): SAVISQKPSRDICQRGTSLTIQCQVDSQVTMMFWYRQQPGQSLTLIATANQGSEATYESGFVIDKFPISRPNLTFSTLTVSNMSPEDSSIYLCSVGTGEGQPQHFGDGTRLSIL.

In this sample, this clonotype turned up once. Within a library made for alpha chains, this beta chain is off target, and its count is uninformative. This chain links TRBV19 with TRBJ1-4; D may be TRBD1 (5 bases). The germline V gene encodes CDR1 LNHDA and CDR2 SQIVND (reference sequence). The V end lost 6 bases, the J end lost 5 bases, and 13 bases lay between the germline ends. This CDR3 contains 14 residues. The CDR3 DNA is TGTGCCAGTAGAGCGGGACTTCAAAATGAAAAACTGTTTTTT. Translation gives CASRAGLQNEKLFF.

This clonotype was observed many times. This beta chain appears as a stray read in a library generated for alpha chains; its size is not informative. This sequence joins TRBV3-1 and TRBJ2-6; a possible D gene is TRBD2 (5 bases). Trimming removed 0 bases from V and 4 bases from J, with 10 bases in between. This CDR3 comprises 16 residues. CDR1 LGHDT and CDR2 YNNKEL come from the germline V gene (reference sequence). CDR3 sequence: CASSQERGFGANVLTF. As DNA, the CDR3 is TGTGCCAGCAGCCAAGAACGAGGGTTCGGGGCCAACGTCCTGACTTTC.

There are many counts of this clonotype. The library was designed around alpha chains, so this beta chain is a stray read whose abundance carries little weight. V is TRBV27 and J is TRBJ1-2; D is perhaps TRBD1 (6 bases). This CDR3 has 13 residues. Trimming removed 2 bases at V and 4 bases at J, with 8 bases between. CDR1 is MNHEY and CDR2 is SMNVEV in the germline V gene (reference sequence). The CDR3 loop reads CASSLIGGYGYTF. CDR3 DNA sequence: TGTGCCAGCAGTTTAATAGGGGGCTATGGCTACACCTTC.

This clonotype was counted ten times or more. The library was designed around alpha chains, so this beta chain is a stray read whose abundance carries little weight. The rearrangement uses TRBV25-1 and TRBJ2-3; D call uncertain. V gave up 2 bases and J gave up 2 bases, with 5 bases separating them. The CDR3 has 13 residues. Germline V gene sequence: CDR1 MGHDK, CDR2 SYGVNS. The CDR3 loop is CASSERFTDTQYF. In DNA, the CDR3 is TGTGCCAGCAGTGAACGATTCACAGATACGCAGTATTTT.

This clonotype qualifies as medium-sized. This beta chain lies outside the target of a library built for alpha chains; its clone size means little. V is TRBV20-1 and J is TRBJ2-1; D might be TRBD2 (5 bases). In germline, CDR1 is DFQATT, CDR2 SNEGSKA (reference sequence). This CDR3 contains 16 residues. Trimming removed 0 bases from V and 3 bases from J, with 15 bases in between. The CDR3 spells CSARDDRTANYNEQFF. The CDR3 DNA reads TGCAGTGCTAGAGATGATCGGACTGCAAACTACAATGAGCAGTTCTTC.

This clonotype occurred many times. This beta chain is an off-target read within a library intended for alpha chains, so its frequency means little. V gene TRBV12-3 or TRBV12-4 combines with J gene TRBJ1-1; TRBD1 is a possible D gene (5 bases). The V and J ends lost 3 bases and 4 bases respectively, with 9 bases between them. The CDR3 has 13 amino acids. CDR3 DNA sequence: TGTGCCAGCAGTTTGGCGGGGCCCACTGAAGCTTTCTTT. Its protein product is CASSLAGPTEAFF.